This T cell receptor (beta chain) was identified during a study of cytomegalovirus exposure and HLA in healthy donors. General study points: TCR beta chains associated with HLA were, in a later analysis, more clonally expanded than equally common others.

The study ran its PCR with 60 Vbeta and 13 Jbeta primers. Sequenced by immunoSEQ multiplex PCR; TCRdb stores in-frame clones only, minus some. This table holds 45,000 to 50,000 clones. The CDR3 runs 14 residues. CDR1 and CDR2 from the germline V gene are SGHRS and YFSETQ. The V and J ends lost 4 bases and 1 base respectively, with 12 bases between them. Comment on this clone: What it binds is not known.

V is TRBV5-1 and J is TRBJ2-7, with D perhaps TRBD2 (7 bases). Sequenced: PBMCs. The TCR originated in a male donor in good health and CMV-seronegative. For the CDR3, the DNA is TGCGCCAGCAGCATCGGGGGGCGATCCTACGAGCAGTACTTC. This translates into CASSIGGRSYEQYF.